This passage covers 2 T cell receptor beta chains from one sample sequenced in a study of blood T cell repertoires in COVID-19. Profiled with immunoSEQ multiplex PCR; TCRdb holds only in-frame clones, not every one. The profile shows 250,000 to 300,000 clones, approximately 90% of them singletons. What was sequenced was peripheral blood. The receptor source for this set is a woman in her 30s with COVID-19, enrolled during active disease.

The V gene is TRBV30, the J gene TRBJ1-6, with unresolved D. The V end lost 2 bases, the J end lost 7 bases, and 9 bases lay between the germline ends. The CDR3 sequence is 13 residues long. The germline gives CDR1 GTSNPN, CDR2 SVGIG (reference sequence). CDR3 coding DNA: TGTGCCTGGAGTTCAGCCAGGAATTCACCCCTCCACTTT. It is translated as CAWSSARNSPLHF.

The chain has TRBV6-5 and TRBJ2-1, with D possibly TRBD2 on 6 matching bases. CDR3 size: 12 residues. Per germline, CDR1 MNHEY and CDR2 SVGAGI. Between the trimmed V and J ends, which lost 8 bases and 9 bases, there was a span of 14 bases. This CDR3 reads CASYRLDGEQFF. DNA of the CDR3: TGTGCCAGCTACAGACTAGACGGTGAGCAGTTCTTC.